This note documents a single T cell receptor beta chain sequence. The target antigen is unknown. These data are taken from a study of cytomegalovirus exposure and HLA in healthy donors. In the study overall: Assignment to the Caucasian-associated ancestry cluster applied to approximately 80% of the approximately 400 genotyped donors.

The CDR3 runs to 14 residues. V was clipped by 3 bases and J by 0 bases, with 9 bases between them. CDR1 is LNHDA and CDR2 is SQIVND in the germline V gene (reference sequence). General study points: The study carried out a later analysis of TCR beta sequences. It associated some 18,000 of them with specific HLA alleles at a false discovery rate of 0.05.

PCR amplification relied on 60 Vbeta primers (plus 13 Jbeta primers). Sequenced by immunoSEQ multiplex PCR; TCRdb stores in-frame clones only, minus some. The data contain about 160,000 clones, about 77% of them singletons. The gene calls are TRBV19 and TRBJ2-7; D gene ambiguous. This clonotype was sampled from a man younger than 35 in good health and CMV-seropositive. The sequenced material came from PBMCs. CDR3 amino acids: CASSIRLDSYEQYF. The CDR3 DNA reads as TGTGCCAGTAGTATTCGTCTAGACTCCTACGAGCAGTACTTC.